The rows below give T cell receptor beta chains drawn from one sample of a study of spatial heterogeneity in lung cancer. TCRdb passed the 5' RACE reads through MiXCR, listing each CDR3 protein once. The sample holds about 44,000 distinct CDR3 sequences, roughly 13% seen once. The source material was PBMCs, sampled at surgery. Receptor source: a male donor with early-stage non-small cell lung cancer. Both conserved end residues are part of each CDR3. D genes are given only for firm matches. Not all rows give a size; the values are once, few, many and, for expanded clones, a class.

CASSQGGGATQETQYF,TGTGCCAGCAGCCAAGGAGGGGGAGCGACCCAAGAGACCCAGTACTTC,many,TRBV3-1,NA,TRBJ2-5
CASSFGTAATGELFF,TGTGCCAGCAGCTTTGGGACAGCCGCCACCGGGGAGCTGTTTTTT,NA,TRBV11-3,TRBD1,TRBJ2-2
CASSLIVTSGNLSYNEQFF,TGTGCCAGCAGCTTAATTGTGACTAGCGGGAATCTCTCCTACAATGAGCAGTTCTTC,few,TRBV7-3,TRBD2,TRBJ2-1
CASSQAGANQPQHF,TGTGCCAGCAGCCAAGCAGGGGCCAATCAGCCCCAGCATTTT,NA,TRBV3-1,NA,TRBJ1-5
CSAKTDRGLVEQYF,TGCAGTGCTAAGACGGACAGGGGGCTGGTCGAGCAGTACTTC,NA,TRBV20-1,TRBD1,TRBJ2-7
CASSSMGQPQHF,TGTGCCAGCAGCTCCATGGGTCAGCCCCAGCATTTT,few,TRBV7-2,NA,TRBJ1-5
CASRGLSNEQFF,TGTGCCAGCAGGGGATTAAGTAATGAGCAGTTCTTC,many,TRBV7-2,NA,TRBJ2-1
CASSLRYLAENTGELFF,TGTGCCAGCAGCTTGAGGTACCTTGCGGAGAACACCGGGGAGCTGTTTTTT,many,TRBV13,NA,TRBJ2-2
CASRQGQGRNSPLHF,TGTGCCAGCAGGCAGGGACAGGGGAGGAATTCACCCCTCCACTTT,few,TRBV6-5,TRBD1,TRBJ1-6
CASSSGLGGQYF,TGTGCCAGCAGTTCCGGACTCGGCGGGCAGTACTTC,NA,TRBV27,NA,TRBJ2-7
CVSSVLAGTTDTQYF,TGTGTCAGCAGCGTACTAGCGGGAACCACAGATACGCAGTATTTT,NA,TRBV11-2,TRBD2,TRBJ2-3
CAITRGTGVTDTQYF,TGTGCCATCACCCGAGGGACAGGGGTAACAGATACGCAGTATTTT,many,TRBV10-3,TRBD1,TRBJ2-3
CSADSSSGNTIYF,TGCAGCGCGGACAGTAGCTCTGGAAACACCATATATTTT,few,TRBV29-1,NA,TRBJ1-3
CASSPALRGYTEAFF,TGTGCCAGCTCACCGGCGCTCAGGGGGTACACTGAAGCTTTCTTT,NA,TRBV18,TRBD1,TRBJ1-1
CASSYSKVAGTYEQYF,TGTGCCAGCAGTTACTCGAAGGTCGCAGGGACCTACGAGCAGTACTTC,NA,TRBV6-5,NA,TRBJ2-7
CASSLARLGATAHEQYF,TGTGCCAGCAGCTTAGCCCGTCTGGGCGCCACAGCGCACGAGCAGTACTTC,many,TRBV7-9,NA,TRBJ2-7
CASSYPAGEDEQFF,TGTGCCAGCAGTTACCCAGCGGGAGAGGATGAGCAGTTCTTC,few,TRBV6-2/TRBV6-3,TRBD2,TRBJ2-1
CASSLAASSYNEQFF,TGCGCCAGCAGCCTCGCCGCCAGCTCCTACAATGAGCAGTTCTTC,NA,TRBV5-1,NA,TRBJ2-1
CASSPLNRGRDRSGYEQYF,TGTGCCAGCAGCCCTTTAAACAGGGGGCGCGACCGATCCGGATACGAGCAGTACTTC,NA,TRBV11-2,TRBD1,TRBJ2-7
CASSYRPAGVQETQYF,TGTGCCAGCAGTTACCGTCCCGCGGGAGTCCAAGAGACCCAGTACTTC,many,TRBV6-2/TRBV6-3,TRBD2,TRBJ2-5
CASGKTGELFF,TGTGCCAGCGGCAAGACCGGGGAGCTGTTTTTT,few,TRBV6-5,NA,TRBJ2-2
CASSPGEGALTYEQYF,TGTGCCAGCAGCCCAGGCGAGGGGGCTCTTACCTACGAGCAGTACTTC,many,TRBV2,TRBD1,TRBJ2-7
CSARPASGANVLTF,TGCAGTGCCCGTCCCGCCTCTGGGGCCAACGTCCTGACTTTC,many,TRBV20-1,NA,TRBJ2-6
CASSGTGTGELFF,TGTGCCAGCAGCGGGACAGGGACCGGGGAGCTGTTTTTT,NA,TRBV2,TRBD1,TRBJ2-2
CASSSPGGGTGELFF,TGTGCCAGCAGCTCCCCAGGGGGCGGAACCGGGGAGCTGTTTTTT,once,TRBV7-2,TRBD1,TRBJ2-2
CASSLFGGDDEKLFF,TGTGCCAGCAGCTTATTTGGGGGAGATGATGAAAAACTGTTTTTT,NA,TRBV7-9,NA,TRBJ1-4
CASSVRYDWTDNYEQYF,TGTGCCAGCAGCGTTCGGTATGACTGGACTGATAACTACGAGCAGTACTTC,NA,TRBV12-3/TRBV12-4,NA,TRBJ2-7
CASSRQGANEKLFF,TGCGCCAGCAGCCGACAGGGAGCTAATGAAAAACTGTTTTTT,few,TRBV5-1,TRBD1,TRBJ1-4
CASSPAGSQETQYF,TGCGCCAGCAGCCCCGCCGGGAGCCAAGAGACCCAGTACTTC,NA,TRBV5-1,NA,TRBJ2-5
CASSLSLGGNYNEQFF,TGTGCTAGCAGCTTATCCTTGGGTGGAAACTACAATGAGCAGTTCTTC,NA,TRBV7-7,NA,TRBJ2-1
CASSPHGYTIYF,TGTGCCAGCAGCCCTCACGGGTACACCATATATTTT,many,TRBV9,NA,TRBJ1-3
CSARDRGYNEKLFF,TGCAGTGCTAGGGACAGGGGTTACAATGAAAAACTGTTTTTT,few,TRBV20-1,TRBD1,TRBJ1-4
CASSQSNQPQHF,TGTGCCAGCAGCCAATCAAATCAGCCCCAGCATTTT,many,TRBV3-1,NA,TRBJ1-5
CASSPDGQTSGYTF,TGTGCCAGCAGTCCCGACGGACAGACGAGTGGCTACACCTTC,NA,TRBV12-3/TRBV12-4,NA,TRBJ1-2
CASSPPLRTGPNEQFF,TGTGCCAGCAGCCCACCCTTAAGGACAGGGCCCAATGAGCAGTTCTTC,few,TRBV7-8,TRBD1,TRBJ2-1
CASSPLGVSYEQYF,TGTGCCAGCAGCCCTTTGGGGGTCTCCTACGAGCAGTACTTC,few,TRBV21-1,NA,TRBJ2-7
CSARIDGAKNIQYF,TGCAGTGCCCGAATCGATGGGGCCAAAAACATTCAGTACTTC,few,TRBV20-1,NA,TRBJ2-4